Each of the 9 T cell receptor beta chains below was sequenced from the same sample in a study of shared clonotypes between healthy human individuals. Only in-frame clones appear in the TCRdb table, and some are missing; sequencing was by immunoSEQ multiplex PCR. Of 2 million or so clones listed, over 85% were seen once; the top ten hold approximately 0.13%. What was sequenced was naive CD4+ T cells sorted from blood. The sample's subset: CD45RA+ positively selected. Receptors originate from a man aged 18 to 30 in good health.

In the case of this clone: Other DNA sequences in this specimen translate into the identical CDR3. V and J are TRBV6-1 and TRBJ1-5; D unresolved. Germline CDR1 and CDR2: MNHNS and SASEGT. The CDR3 sequence is 13 residues long. Between the trimmed V and J ends, which lost 4 bases and 0 bases, there was a span of 4 bases. CDR3 coding DNA: TGTGCCAGCAGTGGAGGTAGCAATCAGCCCCAGCATTTT. The encoded protein is CASSGGSNQPQHF.

The rearrangement joins TRBV6-5 to TRBJ2-5; 14 bases match TRBD2. This CDR3 region has 16 residues. CDR1 and CDR2 from the germline V gene are MNHEY and SVGAGI. The V gene end was trimmed by 2 bases and the J gene end by 4 bases; junction bases not matched to a gene: 3. CDR3 sequence reads: CASSYAGTSGGETQYF. The CDR3 nucleotides read TGTGCCAGCAGTTACGCCGGGACTAGCGGGGGAGAGACCCAGTACTTC.

Concerning this clone: The sample carries other DNA sequences with the same CDR3. The chain employs TRBV7-9 and TRBJ1-5, with D unresolved. Germline V lookup: CDR1 SEHNR, CDR2 FQNEAQ (reference sequence). The CDR3 runs 13 residues. The V end was cut by 1 base, the J end by 6 bases, with 7 bases between. CDR3 residues: CASSLGLGQPQHF. The CDR3 DNA follows: TGTGCCAGCAGCTTAGGATTGGGTCAGCCCCAGCATTTT. The full variable domain, completed using reference TRBV7-9 and TRBJ1-5, is DTGVSQNPRHKITKRGQNVTFRCDPISEHNRLYWYRQTLGQGPEFLTYFQNEAQLEKSRLLSDRFSAERPKGSFSTLEIQRTEQGDSAMYLCASSLGLGQPQHFGDGTRLSIL.

The chain has TRBV6-5 and TRBJ1-1; D not certain. There are 13 residues in the CDR3. With 3 bases removed from V and 2 bases from J, the gap between germline ends came to 7 bases. Germline V gives CDR1 MNHEY, CDR2 SVGAGI. The CDR3 spells CASSYTDNTEAFF. Written as DNA, the CDR3 is TGTGCCAGCAGTTATACGGATAACACTGAAGCTTTCTTT.

The rearrangement joins TRBV7-2 to TRBJ2-5, with D unresolved. There are 13 residues in the CDR3. Germline CDR1 SGHTA, CDR2 FQGNSA. V was cut by 5 bases and J by 3 bases, with 10 bases left in between. The CDR3 here is CASSNAVEETQYF. CDR3 bases: TGTGCCAGCAGCAATGCGGTGGAAGAGACCCAGTACTTC.

This CDR3 is CASSYWGEDTEAFF. The CDR3, as DNA: TGTGCCAGCAGTTACTGGGGGGAGGACACTGAAGCTTTCTTT. This rearrangement joins TRBV6-6 to TRBJ1-1; a possible D gene is TRBD1 (5 bases). Germline V CDR1 and CDR2: MNHNY, SVGAGI (reference sequence). Trimming cost V 1 base and J 3 bases, with 9 bases left between them. The CDR3 sequence is 14 residues long.

On this clone: The same CDR3 is also encoded by other DNA sequences in this sample. The chain carries TRBV7-2 and TRBJ1-1; a weak D match, TRBD1 (6 bases). The CDR3 covers 14 residues. V shed 4 bases and J shed 0 bases, with 9 bases lying between them. Germline V gives CDR1 SGHTA, CDR2 FQGNSA. CDR3 sequence (DNA): TGTGCCAGCAGCTCTGGACAGCTGAACACTGAAGCTTTCTTT. This codes for CASSSGQLNTEAFF.

The CDR3 spells CAWSGRGQQNQPQHF. CDR3 nucleotide sequence: TGTGCCTGGAGTGGGAGGGGACAGCAGAATCAGCCCCAGCATTTT. This chain uses TRBV30 with TRBJ1-5; 7 bases map to TRBD1. Unmatched junction bases numbered 7, after V lost 1 base and J lost 4 bases. The CDR3 sequence is 15 residues long. Germline V gene sequence: CDR1 GTSNPN, CDR2 SVGIG (reference sequence).

About this clone: The same CDR3 also results from other DNA sequences found in this sample. The chain combines TRBV18 with TRBJ2-1; D ambiguous. The CDR3 extends over 15 amino acids. V lost 0 bases and J 2 bases, leaving 8 bases between the germline ends. Germline values: CDR1 KGHSH, CDR2 LQKENI. The CDR3 bases are TGTGCCAGCTCACCACCTAGCTTGACCTACAATGAGCAGTTCTTC. Encoded protein: CASSPPSLTYNEQFF. Full variable domain (rest looked up from reference TRBV18 and TRBJ2-1): NAGVMQNPRHLVRRRGQEARLRCSPMKGHSHVYWYRQLPEEGLKFMVYLQKENIIDESGMPKERFSAEFPKEGPSILRIQQVVRGDSAAYFCASSPPSLTYNEQFFGPGTRLTVL.